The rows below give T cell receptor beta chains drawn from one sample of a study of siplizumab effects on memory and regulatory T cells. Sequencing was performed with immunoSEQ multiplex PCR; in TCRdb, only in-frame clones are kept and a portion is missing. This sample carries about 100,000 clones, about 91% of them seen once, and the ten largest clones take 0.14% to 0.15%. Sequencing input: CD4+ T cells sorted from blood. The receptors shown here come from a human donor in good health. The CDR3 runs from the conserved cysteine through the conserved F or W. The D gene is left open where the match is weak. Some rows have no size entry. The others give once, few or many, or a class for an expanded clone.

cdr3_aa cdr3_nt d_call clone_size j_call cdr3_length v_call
CASSQGQAGNTEAFF TGCGCCAGCAGCCAGGGACAGGCAGGGAACACTGAAGCTTTCTTT TRBD1 - TRBJ1-1 15 TRBV5-1
CASSPLGGQGETQYF TGTGCCAGCAGCCCGCTCGGCGGGCAGGGGGAGACCCAGTACTTC - - TRBJ2-5 15 TRBV28
CASGQATETQYF TGTGCCAGCGGACAGGCCACAGAGACCCAGTACTTC TRBD1 - TRBJ2-5 12 TRBV10-3
CASSIKGLAGGPETQYF TGTGCCAGTAGTATAAAGGGGCTAGCGGGGGGCCCAGAGACCCAGTACTTC TRBD2 - TRBJ2-5 17 TRBV19
CASSLSSGSAFF TGTGCCAGCAGCTTGTCATCAGGGTCGGCTTTCTTT - once TRBJ1-1 12 TRBV7-9
CASRQPGPVGYEQYF TGTGCCAGCAGACAACCGGGTCCTGTGGGATACGAGCAGTACTTC - - TRBJ2-7 15 TRBV28
CASSKPGQMNTEAFF TGTGCCAGCAGCAAACCGGGACAGATGAACACTGAAGCTTTCTTT TRBD1 - TRBJ1-1 15 TRBV7-9
CATSRDNSNTGELFF TGTGCCACGTCCCGGGACAACTCGAACACCGGGGAGCTGTTTTTT - - TRBJ2-2 15 TRBV6-5
CASSLRMNTEAFF TGTGCCAGCAGCTTACGAATGAACACTGAAGCTTTCTTT - - TRBJ1-1 13 TRBV7-2
CASIPGSGGTDTQYF TGTGCCAGTATCCCGGGGAGCGGGGGCACAGATACGCAGTATTTT TRBD2 once TRBJ2-3 15 TRBV19
CASRPTGYSGNTIYF TGTGCCAGCAGACCTACAGGTTACTCTGGAAACACCATATATTTT - few TRBJ1-3 15 TRBV6-5
CASKSGQINSPLHF TGCGCCAGCAAATCGGGGCAGATTAATTCACCCCTCCACTTT - - TRBJ1-6 14 TRBV10-1
CASNRAPGGELFF TGTGCCAGCAACCGGGCCCCCGGCGGGGAGCTGTTTTTT - - TRBJ2-2 13 TRBV7-2
CAIQDGLYEQYF TGTGCCATTCAGGACGGACTCTACGAGCAGTACTTC - - TRBJ2-7 12 TRBV6-1
CASSSDGPTDTQYF TGTGCCAGCAGCTCGGACGGACCCACAGATACGCAGTATTTT - - TRBJ2-3 14 TRBV7-2
CASSLQGRAYNEQFF TGTGCCAGCAGTCTTCAAGGACGGGCCTACAATGAGCAGTTCTTC - once TRBJ2-1 15 TRBV2
CASSDPTGGSDGYTF TGTGCCAGCAGTGACCCGACAGGGGGTTCGGATGGCTACACCTTC TRBD1 - TRBJ1-2 15 TRBV25-1
CASSYRGTGPNEQYF TGTGCCAGCAGTTACCGCGGGACAGGCCCTAACGAGCAGTACTTC TRBD1 - TRBJ2-7 15 TRBV6-5
CAWNTGINQPQHF TGTGCCTGGAATACAGGGATCAATCAGCCCCAGCATTTT - - TRBJ1-5 13 TRBV30
CASSGQTVATNEKLFF TGTGCCAGCAGCGGGCAGACTGTCGCAACTAATGAAAAACTGTTTTTT - - TRBJ1-4 16 TRBV11-2
CASSDGPTDSGNTIYF TGCGCCAGCAGCGACGGGCCGACGGACTCTGGAAACACCATATATTTT - once TRBJ1-3 16 TRBV5-1
CASSLALALDTQYF TGTGCCAGCAGCTTAGCCTTGGCCCTGGATACGCAGTATTTT - - TRBJ2-3 14 TRBV7-6
CASSIDQSTEAFF TGTGCCAGTAGTATAGATCAGAGCACTGAAGCTTTCTTT - - TRBJ1-1 13 TRBV19
CASSEAFSAALETQYF TGTGCCAGCAGTGAAGCTTTTAGCGCGGCCTTAGAGACCCAGTACTTC - - TRBJ2-5 16 TRBV6-1
CASSWGYSSGEETQYF TGCGCCAGCAGTTGGGGGTACTCTAGCGGGGAAGAGACCCAGTACTTC TRBD2 - TRBJ2-5 16 TRBV5-1
CASSIANRGNTEAFF TGTGCCAGTAGTATAGCCAATCGGGGTAACACTGAAGCTTTCTTT - - TRBJ1-1 15 TRBV19
CASRAGTGDGELFF TGCGCCAGCAGGGCCGGGACAGGGGACGGGGAGCTGTTTTTT TRBD1 once TRBJ2-2 14 TRBV5-1
CASSEGGWGRLATEAFF TGTGCCAGCAGTGAAGGGGGATGGGGACGGCTTGCGACTGAAGCTTTCTTT - - TRBJ1-1 17 TRBV25-1
CSVEDLGGAYEQYF TGCAGCGTTGAAGACTTAGGGGGAGCCTACGAGCAGTACTTC - - TRBJ2-7 14 TRBV29-1
CASSPIWGGYRNTGELFF TGTGCCAGCTCACCTATATGGGGCGGCTATAGGAACACCGGGGAGCTGTTTTTT - - TRBJ2-2 18 TRBV18
CASSGGRGRNYEQYF TGCGCCAGCAGCGGCGGTAGGGGTCGGAACTACGAGCAGTACTTC - - TRBJ2-7 15 TRBV5-1
CASSSNEGESGSPLHF TGTGCCAGCAGCTCGAACGAGGGGGAGTCGGGTTCACCCCTCCACTTT - - TRBJ1-6 16 TRBV21-1
CASTWTSGTHDEQFF TGCGCCAGCACCTGGACTAGCGGGACGCACGATGAGCAGTTCTTC TRBD2 - TRBJ2-1 15 TRBV5-1
CASSPGAGSKNIQYF TGTGCCAGCTCACCCGGAGCGGGTTCCAAAAACATTCAGTACTTC - - TRBJ2-4 15 TRBV18
CVRSSYGQGQEANEKLFF TGTGTCAGAAGCTCCTACGGACAGGGGCAGGAGGCTAATGAAAAACTGTTTTTT - - TRBJ1-4 18 TRBV7-5
CASSWTGGEAFF TGTGCCAGCAGCTGGACAGGGGGGGAAGCTTTCTTT TRBD1 - TRBJ1-1 12 TRBV7-9
CASSLTPDLTEAFF TGTGCCAGCAGCTTAACCCCTGACCTTACTGAAGCTTTCTTT - - TRBJ1-1 14 TRBV7-3
CAWSRDWWAGNTIYF TGTGCCTGGAGTAGGGACTGGTGGGCCGGAAACACCATATATTTT - - TRBJ1-3 15 TRBV30
CASSPTGDGNTIYF TGTGCCAGCTCACCTACAGGGGACGGAAACACCATATATTTT TRBD1 - TRBJ1-3 14 TRBV18
CAWSVPIGTTNTGELFF TGTGCCTGGAGTGTACCAATAGGGACTACGAACACCGGGGAGCTGTTTTTT TRBD2 - TRBJ2-2 17 TRBV30
CASSPQGSNSPLHF TGTGCCAGCAGCCCTCAGGGGTCGAATTCACCCCTCCACTTT - - TRBJ1-6 14 TRBV9
CASSPGTRSYEQYF TGTGCCAGCAGCCCCGGGACTCGGTCCTACGAGCAGTACTTC - - TRBJ2-7 14 TRBV7-9
CASSEDQRGTQYF TGTGCCAGCAGCGAGGACCAACGGGGGACCCAGTACTTC - - TRBJ2-5 13 TRBV7-3
CASSLSPGQEGGNQPQHF TGTGCCAGCAGCCTTTCTCCAGGACAGGAGGGAGGTAATCAGCCCCAGCATTTT TRBD1 - TRBJ1-5 18 TRBV2
CASSRGDRGPSETQYF TGCGCCAGCAGCCGGGGGGACAGGGGACCTTCAGAGACCCAGTACTTC TRBD1 - TRBJ2-5 16 TRBV4-3
CASSLSYGQFYGYTF TGTGCCAGCAGTTTATCGTACGGACAGTTCTATGGCTACACCTTC - - TRBJ1-2 15 TRBV27
CASSTWGAWNTEAFF TGTGCCAGCAGCACGTGGGGGGCTTGGAACACTGAAGCTTTCTTT - - TRBJ1-1 15 TRBV5-6
CASSVAMGSAYEQYF TGTGCCAGCAGCGTAGCTATGGGGTCTGCCTACGAGCAGTACTTC - - TRBJ2-7 15 TRBV9
CASSPPGGFNNEQFF TGTGCCAGCTCACCACCCGGGGGTTTCAACAATGAGCAGTTCTTC - - TRBJ2-1 15 TRBV18
CASSEGFFPPREQFF TGTGCCAGCAGTGAAGGCTTCTTTCCCCCCCGGGAGCAGTTCTTC - - TRBJ2-1 15 TRBV6-1
CASSSVENTGELFF TGTGCCAGCAGTTCTGTCGAGAACACCGGGGAGCTGTTTTTT - once TRBJ2-2 14 TRBV6-4